These T cell receptor beta chains were read from a single sample in a study of blood T cell repertoires in COVID-19. Sequenced by immunoSEQ multiplex PCR; TCRdb stores in-frame clones only, minus some. The sample lists about 120,000 clones, about nine tenths occurring once. Sequenced input: peripheral blood. All receptors come from a human donor in a cohort sampled during active COVID-19. Both conserved end residues are part of each CDR3. A D gene is named only where the DNA matches it firmly. Clone size is shown for a subset of rows, as once, few, many or a class of expanded clone.

j_call v_call d_call clone_size cdr3_nt cdr3_aa
TRBJ1-1 TRBV3-1/TRBV3-2 . few TGTGCCAGTACAGAATCAGACACTGAAGCTTTCTTT CASTESDTEAFF
TRBJ2-7 TRBV5-4 . . TGTGCCAGCAGCTTTAAGGGGGTCCACGAGCAGTACTTC CASSFKGVHEQYF
TRBJ2-3 TRBV11-2 . . TGTGCCAGCAGCTTAGCAGTAGGGGTTAACACAGATACGCAGTATTTT CASSLAVGVNTDTQYF
TRBJ2-1 TRBV3-1/TRBV3-2 TRBD2 . TGTGCCAGCAGCCAAGAACTAGCGGGGGTTTGGTATGAGCAGTTCTTC CASSQELAGVWYEQFF
TRBJ2-1 TRBV11-2 . once TGTGCCAGCGGAGGACTTGGAGGTCATCACTCCTACAATGAGCAGTTCTTC CASGGLGGHHSYNEQFF
TRBJ2-7 TRBV27 . . TGTGCCAGCAGGGGGGGGGCCACCTACGAGCAGTACTTC CASRGGATYEQYF
TRBJ2-7 TRBV5-6 TRBD1 . TGTGCCAGCAGCCTGGACAGGACCTCCTACGAGCAGTACTTC CASSLDRTSYEQYF
TRBJ2-1 TRBV6-2/TRBV6-3 . . TGTGCCAGCAGTTACTCGGTGATGTCGGGGTTCGATGAGCAGTTCTTC CASSYSVMSGFDEQFF
TRBJ1-2 TRBV7-2 TRBD1 . TGTGCCAGCAGCTCACTGCCGGGACAGGGGCGTCTTGGGCTGGGCTACACCTTC CASSSLPGQGRLGLGYTF
TRBJ2-7 TRBV27 . . TGTGCCAGCAGCTACTCCTCGACTAGGGGTCTCGGGTACGAGCAGTACTTC CASSYSSTRGLGYEQYF
TRBJ2-5 TRBV28 . . TGTGCCAGCAGTTTATTCATCTCGGGTAGCCCACTCCTGGAGACCCAGTACTTC CASSLFISGSPLLETQYF
TRBJ2-1 TRBV15 TRBD1 . TGTGCCACCAGCCGGGACAGTCAAGGTAGCCATGAGCAGTTCTTC CATSRDSQGSHEQFF
TRBJ2-7 TRBV4-1 TRBD2 . TGCGCCAGCAGCCGCCCGAACGGGGGAGCGGGGAGTTCTGAGCAGTACTTC CASSRPNGGAGSSEQYF
TRBJ2-5 TRBV12-3/TRBV12-4 . . TGTGCCAGCAGTCAGGGTTGGGAGACCCAGTACTTC CASSQGWETQYF
TRBJ2-5 TRBV9 . . TGTGCCAGCAGCGTAGGAGGAGGGTCCGGGGAGACCCAGTACTTC CASSVGGGSGETQYF
TRBJ2-1 TRBV5-1 TRBD2 . TGCGCCACCGCGGGGGGCCCGGGAAATGAGCAGTTCTTC CATAGGPGNEQFF
TRBJ1-3 TRBV11-3 . . TGTGCCAGCAGCTTAGGGGCACCCACCATATATTTT CASSLGAPTIYF
TRBJ2-7 TRBV3-1/TRBV3-2 TRBD2 . TGTGCCAGCAGCCAAGATAGCCTAGCGGGAGTGGCCTACGAGCAGTACTTC CASSQDSLAGVAYEQYF
TRBJ1-2 TRBV12-3/TRBV12-4 TRBD1 . TGTGCCAGCAGGACAGGGGGGGGCTACACCTTC CASRTGGGYTF
TRBJ1-2 TRBV6-6 . . TGTGCCACCAAAACCGGGGAGACGGGCGGCTACACCTTC CATKTGETGGYTF
TRBJ2-5 TRBV5-6 TRBD2 . TGTGCCAGCAGCTCGCGTTGGACTAGCGGGAGATGGTTAAGAGAGACCCAGTACTTC CASSSRWTSGRWLRETQYF
TRBJ2-6 TRBV7-3 TRBD2 . TGTGCCAGCAGCCTCGCCGGGGGGGCGAGTGGGGCCAACGTCCTGACTTTC CASSLAGGASGANVLTF
TRBJ2-7 TRBV10-3 . . TGTGCCATCAGTGAGACGGGTGATACCTACGAGCAGTACTTC CAISETGDTYEQYF
TRBJ2-3 TRBV5-1 TRBD2 . TGCGCCAGCATGCCGCGACTAGCGGGAGGCCCCACCAACACAGATACGCAGTATTTT CASMPRLAGGPTNTDTQYF
TRBJ1-1 TRBV7-3 . . TGTGCCAGCAGCTTCGACAGCTCCAACACTGAAGCTTTCTTT CASSFDSSNTEAFF
TRBJ2-7 TRBV7-6 . . TGTGCCAGCAGCTTAGGGAGGGGCGGGTACGAGCAGTACTTC CASSLGRGGYEQYF
TRBJ2-5 TRBV4-1 TRBD2 once TGCGCCAGCAGCCAAGATGGAGCGGGAATTGGGGAGACCCAGTACTTC CASSQDGAGIGETQYF
TRBJ1-5 TRBV19 TRBD1 . TGTGCCAGTACCCAACCCGGACAGGGGGTTTCAGGCAATCAGCCCCAGCATTTT CASTQPGQGVSGNQPQHF
TRBJ1-2 TRBV11-2 . . TGTGCCAGCAGCTTACCTTATGGGCCAGGACAGCCCACTGGCTACACCTTC CASSLPYGPGQPTGYTF
TRBJ1-1 TRBV4-1 . . TGCGCCAGCAGCCAAGTTAGGCAGGGGATGAACACTGAAGCTTTCTTT CASSQVRQGMNTEAFF
TRBJ2-7 TRBV5-1 . . TGCGCCAGCAGCTTGGGGACAGGAGGGGAATACGAGCAGTACTTC CASSLGTGGEYEQYF
TRBJ1-2 TRBV14 . few TGTGCCAGCAGCCAAGATCATACGGCCACAGGGGGCTACACCTTC CASSQDHTATGGYTF
TRBJ1-4 TRBV7-7 . . TGTGCTAGCAGCTTTTCCCCGAATGAAAAACTGTTTTTT CASSFSPNEKLFF
TRBJ2-1 TRBV19 TRBD1 . TGTGCCAGTAGTAGCCGAGGGACAGGTGGCGATGAGCAGTTCTTC CASSSRGTGGDEQFF
TRBJ2-7 TRBV5-1 . . TGCGCCAGCAGCTTGGGCGATATTGGAAGGGGCAGGTCTACCTACGAGCAGTACTTC CASSLGDIGRGRSTYEQYF
TRBJ1-5 TRBV18 . . TGTGCCAGCTCACCCGGGCCAGGGCGCAATCAGCCCCAGCATTTT CASSPGPGRNQPQHF
TRBJ2-2 TRBV2 . few TGTGCCAGCAGTGAAGGAGTCTTGCCCGGGGAGCTGTTTTTT CASSEGVLPGELFF
TRBJ2-2 TRBV15 . . TGTGCCACCAGCAGGAGGGTTCCGAACACCGGGGAGCTGTTTTTT CATSRRVPNTGELFF
TRBJ1-2 TRBV25-1 . . TGTGCCAGCAGTGGGGGGCGGGCCTATGGCTACACCTTC CASSGGRAYGYTF
TRBJ1-1 TRBV30 . . TGTGCCTGGAGTGTAACTGGGGCCCGGACTGAAGCTTTCTTT CAWSVTGARTEAFF
TRBJ2-1 TRBV11-2 TRBD2 . TGTGCCAGCAGCTTAGATAGGGCGACTAGCGGGGGAGCCTACAATGAGCAGTTCTTC CASSLDRATSGGAYNEQFF
TRBJ2-3 TRBV4-1 TRBD1 . TGCGCCAGCAGCCAAGGGACAGGGGAACTCCCCACAGATACGCAGTATTTT CASSQGTGELPTDTQYF
TRBJ1-2 TRBV19 . . TGTGCCTCGGAGCCCGGAGGCAACTATGGCTACACCTTC CASEPGGNYGYTF
TRBJ1-6 TRBV5-1 TRBD1 . TGCGCCAGCAGCGATAGAGAGACAGGGCCCTTAAGACCCCTCCACTTT CASSDRETGPLRPLHF
TRBJ2-5 TRBV2 . . TGTGCCAGCAGTGATGGGCAGCCGAAGGTAAAGACCCAGTACTTC CASSDGQPKVKTQYF
TRBJ2-7 TRBV25-1 . . TGTGCCAGCAGTGAATATCCAGGGTCCTACGAGCAGTACTTC CASSEYPGSYEQYF
TRBJ2-1 TRBV19 . . TGTGCCAGTAGTATAGACCCCCCGGGGTCCTACAATGAGCAGTTCTTC CASSIDPPGSYNEQFF
TRBJ2-5 TRBV19 . . TGTGCCAGTAGTGGTCGGAGGGCCTTCCAAGAGACCCAGTACTTC CASSGRRAFQETQYF
TRBJ1-1 TRBV24-1 . . TGTGCCACCAGTGCGGGGGGTAGAGCTTTCTTT CATSAGGRAFF
TRBJ2-3 TRBV27 TRBD2 . TGTGCCAGCAGTTCTCGACTAGCGGGGGCTCAACCCGCAGATACGCAGTATTTT CASSSRLAGAQPADTQYF
TRBJ1-1 TRBV28 TRBD1 . TGTGCCAGCAGTCTCCGGACAGGGTTTGATTTCTTT CASSLRTGFDFF
TRBJ2-7 TRBV12-3/TRBV12-4 . . TGTGCCAGCAGCGGCCCAGGGCACGAGCAGTACTTC CASSGPGHEQYF
TRBJ2-1 TRBV3-1/TRBV3-2 . . TGTGCCAGCAGAAAGGGGTACAGAGATGAGCAGTTCTTC CASRKGYRDEQFF
TRBJ2-3 TRBV10-3 TRBD2 . TGTGCCATCAGTGCTAGCGGGGCCCGCACAGATACGCAGTATTTT CAISASGARTDTQYF
TRBJ1-3 TRBV5-4 TRBD1 . TGTGCCAGCAGCCTAGACAGGGGAGGCTCCGGAAACACCATATATTTT CASSLDRGGSGNTIYF
TRBJ1-5 TRBV27 . . TGTGCCAGCATAGGGGATCAGCCCCAGCATTTT CASIGDQPQHF
TRBJ2-1 TRBV12-5 . . TGTGCTAGTGGTTTGACTAGTGACTACAATGAGCAGTTCTTC CASGLTSDYNEQFF
TRBJ2-4 TRBV14 . . TGTGCCAGCAGCCAAGATTCAGGATTAGCCAAAAACATTCAGTACTTC CASSQDSGLAKNIQYF
TRBJ1-5 TRBV10-2 . . TGCGCCAGCAGTCTCGGGGGAGGGCGCGGTCAGCCCCAGCATTTT CASSLGGGRGQPQHF